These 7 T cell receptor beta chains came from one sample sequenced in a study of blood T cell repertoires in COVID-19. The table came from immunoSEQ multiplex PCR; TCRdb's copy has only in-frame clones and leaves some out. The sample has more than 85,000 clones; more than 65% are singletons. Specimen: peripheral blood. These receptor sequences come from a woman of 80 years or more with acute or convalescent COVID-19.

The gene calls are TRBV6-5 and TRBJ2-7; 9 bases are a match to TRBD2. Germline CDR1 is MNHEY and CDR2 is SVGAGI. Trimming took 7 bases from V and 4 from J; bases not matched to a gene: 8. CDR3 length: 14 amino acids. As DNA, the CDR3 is TGTGCCAGCATCTTTAGCGGGAGTTATTACGAGCAGTACTTC. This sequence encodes CASIFSGSYYEQYF.

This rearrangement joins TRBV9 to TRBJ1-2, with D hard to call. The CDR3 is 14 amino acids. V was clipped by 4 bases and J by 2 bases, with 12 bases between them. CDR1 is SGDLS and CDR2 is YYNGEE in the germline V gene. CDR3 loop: CASSQPPGNYGYTF. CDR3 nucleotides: TGTGCCAGCAGCCAACCACCGGGAAACTATGGCTACACCTTC.

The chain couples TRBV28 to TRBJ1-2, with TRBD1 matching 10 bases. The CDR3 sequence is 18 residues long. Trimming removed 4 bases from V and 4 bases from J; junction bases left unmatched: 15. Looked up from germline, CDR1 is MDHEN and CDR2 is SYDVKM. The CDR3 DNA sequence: TGTGCCAGCAGTTCAATGAAGAGACAGGGGGCTGAAAGCTATGGCTACACCTTC. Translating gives CASSSMKRQGAESYGYTF.

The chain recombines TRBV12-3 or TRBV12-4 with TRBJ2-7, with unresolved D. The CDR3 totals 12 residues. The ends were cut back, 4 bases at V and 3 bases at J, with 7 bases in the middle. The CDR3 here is CASSSTYYEQYF. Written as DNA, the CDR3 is TGTGCCAGCAGTTCGACTTACTACGAGCAGTACTTC.

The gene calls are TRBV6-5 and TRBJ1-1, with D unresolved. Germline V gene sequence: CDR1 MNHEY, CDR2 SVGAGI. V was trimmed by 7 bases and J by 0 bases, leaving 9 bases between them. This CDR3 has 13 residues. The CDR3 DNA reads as TGTGCCAGCATGACCGAGGTGAACACTGAAGCTTTCTTT. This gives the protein CASMTEVNTEAFF.

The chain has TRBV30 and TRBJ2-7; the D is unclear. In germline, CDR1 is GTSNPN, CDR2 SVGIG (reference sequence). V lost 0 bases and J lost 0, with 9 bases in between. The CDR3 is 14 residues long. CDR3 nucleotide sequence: TGTGCCTGGAGTGTACTGTACGGCTCCTACGAGCAGTACTTC. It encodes CAWSVLYGSYEQYF. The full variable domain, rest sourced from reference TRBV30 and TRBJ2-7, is SQTIHQWPATLVQPVGSPLSLECTVEGTSNPNLYWYRQAAGRGLQLLFYSVGIGQISSEVPQNLSASRPQDRQFILSSKKLLLSDSGFYLCAWSVLYGSYEQYFGPGTRLTVT.

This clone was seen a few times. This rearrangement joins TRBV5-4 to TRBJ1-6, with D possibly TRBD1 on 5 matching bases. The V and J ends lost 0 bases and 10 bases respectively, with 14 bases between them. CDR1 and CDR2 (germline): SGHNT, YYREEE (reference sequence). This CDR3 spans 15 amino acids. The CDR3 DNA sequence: TGTGCCAGCAGCTTGGATGGGGCTAGTGAGTCACCCCTCCACTTT. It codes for CASSLDGASESPLHF. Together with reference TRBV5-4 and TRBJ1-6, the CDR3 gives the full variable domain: ETGVTQSPTHLIKTRGQQVTLRCSSQSGHNTVSWYQQALGQGPQFIFQYYREEENGRGNFPPRFSGLQFPNYSSELNVNALELDDSALYLCASSLDGASESPLHFGNGTRLTVT.